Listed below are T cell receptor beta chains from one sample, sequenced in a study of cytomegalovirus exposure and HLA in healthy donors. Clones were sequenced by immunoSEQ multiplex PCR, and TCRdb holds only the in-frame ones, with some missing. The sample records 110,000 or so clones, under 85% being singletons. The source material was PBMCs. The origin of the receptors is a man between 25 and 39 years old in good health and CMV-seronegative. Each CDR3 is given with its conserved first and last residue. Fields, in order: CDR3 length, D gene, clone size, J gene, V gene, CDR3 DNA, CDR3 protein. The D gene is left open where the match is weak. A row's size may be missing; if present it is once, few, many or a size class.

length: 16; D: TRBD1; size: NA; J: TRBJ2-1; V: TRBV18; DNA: TGTGCCAGCTCACCAAATTCGGGACAGGTATACAATGAGCAGTTCTTC; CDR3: CASSPNSGQVYNEQFF
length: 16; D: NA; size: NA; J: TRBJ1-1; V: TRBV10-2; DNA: TGCGCCAGCGGGGGCCGCAATTTGGGCACGATGGCTGAAGCTTTCTTT; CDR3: CASGGRNLGTMAEAFF
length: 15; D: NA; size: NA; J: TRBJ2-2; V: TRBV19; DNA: TGTGCCAGTAGTATAGATCAGGGAAACACCGGGGAGCTGTTTTTT; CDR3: CASSIDQGNTGELFF
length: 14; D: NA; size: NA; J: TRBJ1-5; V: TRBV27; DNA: TGTGCCAGCAGTTTATCAACAGTTCTCGGGCCCCAGCATTTT; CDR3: CASSLSTVLGPQHF
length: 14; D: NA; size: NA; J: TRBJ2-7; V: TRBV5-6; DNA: TGTGCCAGCAGCCCCGAGAGGGCAAGCTACGAGCAGTACTTC; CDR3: CASSPERASYEQYF
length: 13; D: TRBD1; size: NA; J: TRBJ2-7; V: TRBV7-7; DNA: TGTGCTAGCAGCTTAGGGACAGGGCGGGAGCAGTACTTC; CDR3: CASSLGTGREQYF
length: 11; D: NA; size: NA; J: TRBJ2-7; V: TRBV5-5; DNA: TGTGCCAGCAGCGCGGTTAACGAGCAGTACTTC; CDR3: CASSAVNEQYF
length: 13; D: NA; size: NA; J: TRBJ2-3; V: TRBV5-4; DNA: TGTGCCAGCAGCATCACAGGCACAGATACGCAGTATTTT; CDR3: CASSITGTDTQYF
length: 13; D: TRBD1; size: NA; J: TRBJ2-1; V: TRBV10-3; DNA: TGTGCCATCAAGGACAGGAATACGAATGAGCAGTTCTTC; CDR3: CAIKDRNTNEQFF
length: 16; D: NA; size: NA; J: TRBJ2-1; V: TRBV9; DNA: TGTGCCAGCAGCGTAGAATTGGTCCAGGGGCACAATGAGCAGTTCTTC; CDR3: CASSVELVQGHNEQFF
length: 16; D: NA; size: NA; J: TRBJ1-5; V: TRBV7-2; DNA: TGTGCCAGCAGCTTGCTAACAGGGCTGGGTAATCAGCCCCAGCATTTT; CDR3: CASSLLTGLGNQPQHF
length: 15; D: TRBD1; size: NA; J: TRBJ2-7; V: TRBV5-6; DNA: TGTGCCAGCAGCTTCGGGACAGGGGGCAGCTACGAGCAGTACTTC; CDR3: CASSFGTGGSYEQYF
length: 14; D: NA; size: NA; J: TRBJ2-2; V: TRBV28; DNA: TGTGCCAGCAGTTCAGAGGGGGACACCGGGGAGCTGTTTTTT; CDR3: CASSSEGDTGELFF
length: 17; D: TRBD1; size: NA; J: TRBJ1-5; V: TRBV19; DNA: TGTGCCAGTAGTACGGGACAGGGGTTTTTCGGCAATCAGCCCCAGCATTTT; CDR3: CASSTGQGFFGNQPQHF
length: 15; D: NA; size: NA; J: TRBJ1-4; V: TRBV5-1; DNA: TGCGCCAGCAGCCGTAATAACATCCTTTATGAAAAACTGTTTTTT; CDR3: CASSRNNILYEKLFF
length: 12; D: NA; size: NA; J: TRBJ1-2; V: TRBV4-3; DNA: TGCGCCAGCAGCCAAGTCGGGGTTGGCTACACCTTC; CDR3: CASSQVGVGYTF
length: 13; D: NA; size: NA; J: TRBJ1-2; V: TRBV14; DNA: TGTGCCAGCAGCCTCGCCAGGGTGGAAGGCTACACCTTC; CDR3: CASSLARVEGYTF
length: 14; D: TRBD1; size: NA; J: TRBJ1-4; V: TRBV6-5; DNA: TGTGCCAGCAGTAGGACAGGGGATAATGAAAAACTGTTTTTT; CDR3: CASSRTGDNEKLFF
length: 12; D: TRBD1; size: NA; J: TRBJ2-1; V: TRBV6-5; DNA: TGTGCCACTTCTCGGACAGGGACTGAGCAGTTCTTC; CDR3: CATSRTGTEQFF
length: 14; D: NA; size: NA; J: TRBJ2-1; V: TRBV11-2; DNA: TGTGCCAGCAGCGCGGGTGGGTCCTACAATGAGCAGTTCTTC; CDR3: CASSAGGSYNEQFF
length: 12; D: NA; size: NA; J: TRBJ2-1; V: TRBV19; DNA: TGTGCCAGTAGTACAGCCTACAATGAGCAGTTCTTC; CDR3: CASSTAYNEQFF
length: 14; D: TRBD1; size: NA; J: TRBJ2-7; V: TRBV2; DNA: TGTGCCAGCAGTGCCAGATCCAGACAGGGTGAGCAGTACTTC; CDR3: CASSARSRQGEQYF
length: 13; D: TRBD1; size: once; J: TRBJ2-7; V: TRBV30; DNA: TGTGCCTGGAGCAGGACAGGGTTTTCCGAGCAGTACTTC; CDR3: CAWSRTGFSEQYF
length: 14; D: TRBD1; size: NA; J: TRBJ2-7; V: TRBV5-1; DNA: TGCGCCAGCAGCTTGGACAGGGGGCCCTACGAGCAGTACTTC; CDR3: CASSLDRGPYEQYF
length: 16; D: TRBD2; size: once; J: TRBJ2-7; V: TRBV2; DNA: TGTGCCAGCAGTGACCCCGAACTAGCGGGAGTAGGAGAGCAGTACTTC; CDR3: CASSDPELAGVGEQYF
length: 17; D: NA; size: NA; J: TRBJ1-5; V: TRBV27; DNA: TGTGCCAGCAGTTCTCACAGGTTCGGGTATAGCAATCAGCCCCAGCATTTT; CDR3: CASSSHRFGYSNQPQHF
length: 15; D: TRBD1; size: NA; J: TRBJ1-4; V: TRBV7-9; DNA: TGTGCCAGCAGCTCCGGGTCAGGGGGAGATGAAAAACTGTTTTTT; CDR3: CASSSGSGGDEKLFF
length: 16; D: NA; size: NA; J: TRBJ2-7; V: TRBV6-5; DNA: TGTGCCAGCAGTTCGCCTTTGGCATCTTACTCCTACGAGCAGTACTTC; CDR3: CASSSPLASYSYEQYF
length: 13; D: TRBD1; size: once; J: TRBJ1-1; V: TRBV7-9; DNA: TGTGCCAGCAGCTCGGGACAGGGGACTGAAGCTTTCTTT; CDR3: CASSSGQGTEAFF
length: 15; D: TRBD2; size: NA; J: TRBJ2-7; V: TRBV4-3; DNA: TGCGCCAGCAGTGCTGAGCGGGGGGTAGCCTACGAGCAGTACTTC; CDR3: CASSAERGVAYEQYF
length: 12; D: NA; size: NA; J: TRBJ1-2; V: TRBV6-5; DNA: TGTGCCAGCAGCCCGACAGGTTATGGCTACACCTTC; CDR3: CASSPTGYGYTF
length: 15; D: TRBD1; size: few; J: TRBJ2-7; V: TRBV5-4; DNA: TGTGCCAGCAGCCCGGACAGGGCGAAGCCCTACGAGCAGTACTTC; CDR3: CASSPDRAKPYEQYF
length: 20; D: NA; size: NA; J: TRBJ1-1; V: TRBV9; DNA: TGTGCCAGCAGCGTAGACCCCCGCTTCGCAGGGGCCGGCCTGAACACTGAAGCTTTCTTT; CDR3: CASSVDPRFAGAGLNTEAFF
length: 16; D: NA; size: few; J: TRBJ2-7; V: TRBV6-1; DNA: TGTGCCAGCAGTGACTTTGCAGTTGGAGGGAACTACGAGCAGTACTTC; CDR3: CASSDFAVGGNYEQYF
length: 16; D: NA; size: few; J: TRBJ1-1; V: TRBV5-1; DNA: TGCGCCAGCAGCTTGGCTGCAGGGGACATGAACACTGAAGCTTTCTTT; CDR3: CASSLAAGDMNTEAFF
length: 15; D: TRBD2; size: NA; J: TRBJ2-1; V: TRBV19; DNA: TGTGCCAGTAGTCCCATAGCGGGAACCTACAATGAGCAGTTCTTC; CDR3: CASSPIAGTYNEQFF
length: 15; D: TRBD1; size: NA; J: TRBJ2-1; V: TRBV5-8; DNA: TGTGCCAGCAGCTCGCCGGGACAGGCCGACAATGAGCAGTTCTTC; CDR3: CASSSPGQADNEQFF
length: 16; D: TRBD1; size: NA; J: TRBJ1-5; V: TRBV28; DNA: TGTGCCAGCAGTTTATCCGGGGACAGTCACAATCAGCCCCAGCATTTT; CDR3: CASSLSGDSHNQPQHF
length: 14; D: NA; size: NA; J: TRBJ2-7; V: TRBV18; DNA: TGTGCCAGCTCACAAGACAGAAGCTCCTACGAGCAGTACTTC; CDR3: CASSQDRSSYEQYF
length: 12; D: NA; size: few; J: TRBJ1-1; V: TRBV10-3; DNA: TGTGCCATCAGTGAATCGGACACTGAAGCTTTCTTT; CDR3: CAISESDTEAFF
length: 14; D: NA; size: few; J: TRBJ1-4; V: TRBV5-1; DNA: TGCGCCAGCAGTGAGATAGGGGGAAATGAAAAACTGTTTTTT; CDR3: CASSEIGGNEKLFF
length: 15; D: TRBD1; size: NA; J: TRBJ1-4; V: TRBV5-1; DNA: TGCGCCAGCAGCGTAGGGACAGGGACTTATGAAAAACTGTTTTTT; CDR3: CASSVGTGTYEKLFF
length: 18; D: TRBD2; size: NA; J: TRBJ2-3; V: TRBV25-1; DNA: TGTGCCAGCAGTGAATCGGCCGGACTAGCGGGTCGCACAGATACGCAGTATTTT; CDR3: CASSESAGLAGRTDTQYF
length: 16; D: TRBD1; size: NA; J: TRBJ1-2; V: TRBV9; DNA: TGTGCCAGCAGTCTCCTTCCGGGACAGGGGTTTACTGGCTACACCTTC; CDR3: CASSLLPGQGFTGYTF
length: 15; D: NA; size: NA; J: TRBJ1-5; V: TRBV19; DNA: TGTGCCAGTAGATCGGAGGTCTATAGCAATCAGCCCCAGCATTTT; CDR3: CASRSEVYSNQPQHF
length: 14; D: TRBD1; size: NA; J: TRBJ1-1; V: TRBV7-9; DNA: TGTGCCAGCAGCCCAGGACAGGGGTACACTGAAGCTTTCTTT; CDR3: CASSPGQGYTEAFF
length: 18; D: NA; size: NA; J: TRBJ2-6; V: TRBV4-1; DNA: TGCGCCAGCAGCCAAGGCAAGACACCTTACTCTGGGGCCAACGTCCTGACTTTC; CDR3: CASSQGKTPYSGANVLTF
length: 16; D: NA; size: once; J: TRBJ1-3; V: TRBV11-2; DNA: TGTGCCAGCAGCTCCCCCCGTAGCCAGGGAGGAAACACCATATATTTT; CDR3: CASSSPRSQGGNTIYF
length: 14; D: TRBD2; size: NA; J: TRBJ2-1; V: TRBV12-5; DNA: TGTGCTAGTGGATCAGCGGGGGGCCACAATGAGCAGTTCTTC; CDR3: CASGSAGGHNEQFF
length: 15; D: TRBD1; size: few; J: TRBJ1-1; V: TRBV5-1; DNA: TGCGCCAGCAGCTTGGCGGACAGGACGAACACTGAAGCTTTCTTT; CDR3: CASSLADRTNTEAFF
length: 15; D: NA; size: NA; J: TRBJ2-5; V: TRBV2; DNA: TGTGCCAGCAGGATTCGACTAGGGGGGGAGGAGACCCAGTACTTC; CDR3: CASRIRLGGEETQYF
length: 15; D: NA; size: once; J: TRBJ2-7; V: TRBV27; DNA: TGTGCCAGCGACCTTAGCACCCATAATCCCGACGAGCAGTACTTC; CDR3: CASDLSTHNPDEQYF
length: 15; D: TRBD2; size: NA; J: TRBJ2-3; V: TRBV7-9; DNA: TGTGCCAGCAGCTTAAACCTAGCGGGAGTAGATACGCAGTATTTT; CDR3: CASSLNLAGVDTQYF
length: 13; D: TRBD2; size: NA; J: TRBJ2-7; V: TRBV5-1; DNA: TGCGCCAGCAGCTTGGGGCGGGAGTACGAGCAGTACTTC; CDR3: CASSLGREYEQYF
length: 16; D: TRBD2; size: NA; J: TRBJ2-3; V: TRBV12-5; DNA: TGTGCTAGTGGTACCTTCACTAGCGGATTCACAGATACGCAGTATTTT; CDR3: CASGTFTSGFTDTQYF
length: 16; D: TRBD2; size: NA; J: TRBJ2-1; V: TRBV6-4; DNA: TGTGCCAGCAGTGACTCGCAGGGACTAGCTCACGATGAGCAGTTCTTC; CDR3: CASSDSQGLAHDEQFF
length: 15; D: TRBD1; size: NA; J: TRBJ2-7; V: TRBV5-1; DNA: TGCGCCAGCAGCTTGGCCTGGGGACAGACCTACGAGCAGTACTTC; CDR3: CASSLAWGQTYEQYF
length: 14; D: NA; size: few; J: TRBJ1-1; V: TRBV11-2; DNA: TGTGCCAGCAGCTTAGATTCAGGGGCCCCTGAAGCTTTCTTT; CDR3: CASSLDSGAPEAFF